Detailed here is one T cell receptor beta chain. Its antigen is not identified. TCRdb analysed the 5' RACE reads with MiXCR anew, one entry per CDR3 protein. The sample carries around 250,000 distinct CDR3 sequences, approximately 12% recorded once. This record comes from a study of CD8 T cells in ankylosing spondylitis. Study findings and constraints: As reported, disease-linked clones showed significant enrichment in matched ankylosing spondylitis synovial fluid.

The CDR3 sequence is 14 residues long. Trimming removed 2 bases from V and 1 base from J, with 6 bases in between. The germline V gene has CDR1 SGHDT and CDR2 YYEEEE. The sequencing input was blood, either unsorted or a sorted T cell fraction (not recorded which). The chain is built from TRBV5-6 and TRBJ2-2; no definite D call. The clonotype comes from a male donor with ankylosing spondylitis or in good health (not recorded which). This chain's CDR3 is CASSFPENTGELFF. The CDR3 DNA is TGTGCCAGCAGCTTCCCGGAGAACACCGGGGAGCTGTTTTTT. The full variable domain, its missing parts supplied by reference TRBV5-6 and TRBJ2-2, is DAGVTQSPTHLIKTRGQQVTLRCSPKSGHDTVSWYQQALGQGPQFIFQYYEEEERQRGNFPDRFSGHQFPNYSSELNVNALLLGDSALYLCASSFPENTGELFFGEGSRLTVL.